This T cell receptor beta chain derives from a study of a mutant IDH1 vaccine in newly diagnosed glioma. Germline V CDR1 and CDR2: KGHSH, LQKENI. The V segment lost 10 bases and the J segment 6 bases; nucleotides outside the gene matches: 4. CDR3 length equals 13 residues. As for time point: week 5, during vaccination. Each vaccine dose was 300 ug of mutant IDH1 20-mer peptide, with topical imiquimod. Comment on this clone: Its specificity is unknown.

Produced via immunoSEQ multiplex PCR; TCRdb's table is partial and in-frame only. The sample has tens of thousands of clones, roughly 90% seen once. The chain employs TRBV18 and TRBJ2-2, with 11 positions matching TRBD1. Sequenced material: PBMCs, taken from a glioma patient whose treatment included an IDH1 peptide vaccine. The sequence was obtained from a woman in her forties or fifties with glioma. CDR3 in amino acids: CAIPGQGAGELFF. CDR3 sequence (DNA): TGTGCCATCCCGGGACAGGGGGCCGGGGAGCTGTTTTTT.